The 19 T cell receptor beta chains below all came from one sample that was sequenced in a study of cytomegalovirus exposure and HLA in healthy donors. The study ran its PCR with 60 Vbeta and 13 Jbeta primers. Some clones are missing from TCRdb's copy, which holds only in-frame ones; the method was immunoSEQ multiplex PCR. The sample has around 180,000 clones, 79% seen once. Sequencing used PBMCs. The receptors here all came from a woman in her thirties or forties in good health and CMV-seronegative.

The rearrangement joins TRBV5-6 to TRBJ2-5, with 7 bases identical to TRBD2. V was clipped by 0 bases and J by 1 base; unmatched bases: 3. In germline, CDR1 is SGHDT, CDR2 YYEEEE. The CDR3 consists of 15 residues. CDR3 loop: CASSLVGEGQETQYF. The CDR3 DNA sequence: TGTGCCAGCAGCTTGGTAGGGGAGGGCCAAGAGACCCAGTACTTC.

This clone was detected a few times. The J gene is TRBJ1-2, the V gene TRBV7-2, with D maybe TRBD1 (5 bases). This CDR3 is built from 15 residues. From germline, CDR1 is SGHTA and CDR2 FQGNSA. V was pared by 5 bases and J by 5 bases, with 18 bases between. The CDR3 nucleotides read TGTGCCAGCAGCCCAGCCGTGACAGACCTTTATGGCTACACCTTC. This sequence encodes CASSPAVTDLYGYTF. The full variable domain, its missing parts supplied by reference TRBV7-2 and TRBJ1-2, is GAGVSQSPSNKVTEKGKDVELRCDPISGHTALYWYRQSLGQGLEFLIYFQGNSAPDKSGLPSDRFSAERTGGSVSTLTIQRTQQEDSAVYLCASSPAVTDLYGYTFGSGTRLTVV.

A single count supports this clone. The chain is built from TRBV4-3 and TRBJ2-1; 8 positions agree with TRBD2. The germline V gene has CDR1 LGHNA and CDR2 YSLEER. The CDR3 is made up of 15 amino acids. V gave up 0 bases and J gave up 10 bases; unmatched junction bases: 8. This chain's CDR3 is CASSQETSGLREQFF. The DNA of the CDR3 is TGCGCCAGCAGCCAAGAAACTAGCGGTCTCCGGGAGCAGTTCTTC.

This chain connects TRBV5-5 to TRBJ1-5; D unresolved. In germline, CDR1 is SGHKS, CDR2 YYEKEE (reference sequence). The CDR3 runs to 14 residues. V was cut by 1 base and J by 0 bases, with 5 bases left in between. The CDR3 DNA reads as TGTGCCAGCAGCTTGAGAGATAGCAATCAGCCCCAGCATTTT. It specifies CASSLRDSNQPQHF. Based on the CDR3 plus reference TRBV5-5 and TRBJ1-5, the full variable domain is DAGVTQSPTHLIKTRGQQVTLRCSPISGHKSVSWYQQVLGQGPQFIFQYYEKEERGRGNFPDRFSARQFPNYSSELNVNALLLGDSALYLCASSLRDSNQPQHFGDGTRLSIL.

The V call is TRBV2, the J call TRBJ1-6, with 8 bases lining up with TRBD1. CDR1 is SNHLY and CDR2 is FYNNEI in the germline V gene. V lost 4 bases and J lost 8; bases outside the gene matches: 4. The CDR3 sequence is 14 residues long. CDR3: CASSADREYSPLHF. CDR3 DNA sequence: TGTGCCAGCAGTGCGGACAGGGAGTATTCACCCCTCCACTTT.

The CDR3 bases are TGTGCCAGCAGTGGACAGAACGAGCAGTACTTC. It is translated as CASSGQNEQYF. The chain is built from TRBV7-9 and TRBJ2-7; TRBD1 is a possible D gene (6 bases). Trimming removed 6 bases from V and 5 bases from J, with 8 bases in between. This CDR3 has 11 amino acids. In germline, CDR1 is SEHNR, CDR2 FQNEAQ (reference sequence).

The chain has TRBV7-2 and TRBJ2-1; unclear D gene. Germline assignment: CDR1 SGHTA and CDR2 FQGNSA. Trimming removed 5 bases at V and 3 bases at J, with 5 bases between. The CDR3 is made up of 12 amino acids. The CDR3 spells CASSPRYNEQFF. For the CDR3, the DNA is TGTGCCAGCAGCCCCCGCTACAATGAGCAGTTCTTC.

The V gene is TRBV27, the J gene TRBJ2-5; 11 bases agree with TRBD2. The J call is doubtful: the DNA matches TRBJ2-7 better. CDR3 length: 15 amino acids. The germline V gene encodes CDR1 MNHEY and CDR2 SMNVEV (reference sequence). The CDR3 bases are TGTGCCAGCCTCCCTCGACTAGCGGGATATTACGAGCAGTACTTC. Amino acid sequence: CASLPRLAGYYEQYF.

This chain uses TRBV6-5 with TRBJ1-2; D not certain. Germline V gene sequence: CDR1 MNHEY, CDR2 SVGAGI. V was trimmed by 2 bases and J by 3 bases, leaving 10 bases between them. The CDR3 contains 14 residues. This chain's CDR3 is CASSYGSDYYGYTF. Written as DNA, the CDR3 is TGTGCCAGCAGTTACGGTTCAGATTACTATGGCTACACCTTC.

The chain is built from TRBV11-2 and TRBJ2-1; 10 bases match TRBD2. After removal of 6 bases from V and 4 bases from J, the junction contained 9 bases not matched to a gene. This CDR3 has 16 amino acids. Germline assignment: CDR1 SGHAT and CDR2 FQNNGV. The DNA for the CDR3 is TGTGCCAGCAGACCCTCCGGGACTAGCGTTTACAATGAGCAGTTCTTC. Residues: CASRPSGTSVYNEQFF.

CDR3 amino acids: CASSEAFGNTEAFF. As DNA, the CDR3 is TGTGCCAGCAGTGAAGCCTTCGGGAACACTGAAGCTTTCTTT. The chain recombines TRBV2 with TRBJ1-1; D call uncertain. The CDR3 is 14 residues long. V dropped 0 bases and J dropped 1 base, with 6 bases sitting between them. Germline values: CDR1 SNHLY, CDR2 FYNNEI.

J is TRBJ2-2 and V is TRBV18; the match to TRBD1 covers 9 bases. Germline assignment: CDR1 KGHSH and CDR2 LQKENI. V trimming: 3 bases; J trimming: 4 bases; junction bases outside the gene matches: 6. This CDR3 contains 16 residues. The CDR3 reads CASSPNRGQGTGELFF. The CDR3 coding sequence is TGTGCCAGCTCACCGAACAGGGGGCAGGGCACCGGGGAGCTGTTTTTT.

The chain combines TRBV5-1 with TRBJ2-2; the D is unclear. V lost 5 bases to trimming and J lost 0 bases, with 14 bases between them. The CDR3 has 16 residues. Looked up from germline, CDR1 is SGHRS and CDR2 is YFSETQ. CDR3 DNA: TGCGCCAGCAGTAGGAGCGTCCTAGCGAACACCGGGGAGCTGTTTTTT. Translation gives CASSRSVLANTGELFF.

As DNA, the CDR3 is TGCGCCAGCAGCCCCGACCCAGGGAAAGTATGGACTGAAGCTTTCTTT. Protein product: CASSPDPGKVWTEAFF. The chain couples TRBV5-1 to TRBJ1-1; D may be TRBD1 (5 bases). The CDR3 runs 16 residues. CDR1 and CDR2 (germline): SGHRS, YFSETQ. With 4 bases removed from V and 5 bases from J, the gap between germline ends came to 21 bases.

J is TRBJ1-1 and V is TRBV5-1; D unclear. The CDR3 is 15 amino acids. Germline V lookup: CDR1 SGHRS, CDR2 YFSETQ. Trimming shortened V by 4 bases and J by 0 bases, and 13 bases separated the two germline ends. CDR3 region: CASSPVSGMNTEAFF. The CDR3 nucleotides read TGCGCCAGCAGCCCCGTCTCGGGGATGAACACTGAAGCTTTCTTT.

This chain uses TRBV2 with TRBJ2-3, with TRBD1 identical over 9 bases. J gave up 5 bases and V 5 bases, and 8 bases lay outside the gene matches. CDR3 length equals 15 residues. Germline values: CDR1 SNHLY, CDR2 FYNNEI. CDR3 residues: CASSTDRGRGDTQYF. The CDR3 nucleotides read TGTGCCAGCAGTACGGACAGGGGAAGAGGAGATACGCAGTATTTT.

This clone was seen only a few times. This chain connects TRBV10-2 to TRBJ1-2; TRBD1 matches 8 bases. Germline assignment: CDR1 WSHSY and CDR2 SAAADI. The CDR3 has 14 amino acids. The trim removed 6 bases at V and 7 bases at J, leaving 10 bases unmatched. The CDR3 spells CASRTQGGLPGYTF. The CDR3 DNA reads TGCGCCAGCAGGACACAGGGGGGACTACCTGGCTACACCTTC.

There are many counts of this clone. The chain couples TRBV9 to TRBJ1-1, with D perhaps matching TRBD1 (5 bases). CDR3 length: 14 amino acids. V lost 0 bases and J lost 7, with 13 bases in between. CDR1 is SGDLS and CDR2 is YYNGEE in the germline V gene. CDR3 in amino acids: CASSVGGEDHEAFF. The CDR3 nucleotides are TGTGCCAGCAGCGTAGGGGGGGAAGACCATGAAGCTTTCTTT.

The chain joins TRBV6-1 to TRBJ2-1, with D possibly matching TRBD1 (5 bases). V was clipped by 6 bases and J by 6 bases, with 18 bases between them. This CDR3 has 15 residues. Germline V gene sequence: CDR1 MNHNS, CDR2 SASEGT. CDR3 amino acids: CASSPGWGVGNEQFF. CDR3 sequence (DNA): TGTGCCAGCAGCCCCGGGTGGGGCGTAGGCAATGAGCAGTTCTTC.